This is a list of T cell receptor beta chains from one sample in a study of Graves' ophthalmopathy and Graves' hyperthyroidism. In TCRdb, the multiplex PCR reads were re-called with MiXCR into one record per CDR3 protein. The table lists over 450,000 distinct CDR3 sequences, approximately 15% of them singletons. Sample: blood. The receptor set was obtained from a woman aged 25 to 39 with Graves' ophthalmopathy. Both conserved end residues are part of each CDR3. The D gene is left open where the match is weak. The size field is filled for only some rows; it gives once, few, many or a size class.

v_gene	j_gene	d_gene	abundance	CDR3nt	CDR3aa
TRBV5-1	TRBJ2-2	-	many	TGCGCCAGCAGCTTGGGCCCAGGGGCGAGGACCGGGGAGCTGTTTTTT	CASSLGPGARTGELFF
TRBV6-1	TRBJ2-3	-	few	TGTGCCAGCAATCGGGGGAGGAAAGATACGCAGTATTTT	CASNRGRKDTQYF
TRBV30	TRBJ1-1	-	many	TGTGCCTGGAGTCTAGGACAGCCTAACACTGAAGCTTTCTTT	CAWSLGQPNTEAFF
TRBV24-1	TRBJ2-5	TRBD1	many	TGTGCCACCAGTGATCCACGGACAGGGGTAGAGACCCAGTACTTC	CATSDPRTGVETQYF
TRBV19	TRBJ1-1	-	many	TGTGCCAGTAGTATGGGGGCCACTGAAGCTTTCTTT	CASSMGATEAFF
TRBV6-1	TRBJ1-1	TRBD1	many	TGTGCCAGCAGCCTGGGACAGTGGAACACTGAAGCTTTCTTT	CASSLGQWNTEAFF
TRBV6-5	TRBJ2-5	-	many	TGTGCCAGCAGTTACTCGATCGCCAGGTCGCAGACCCAGTACTTC	CASSYSIARSQTQYF
TRBV6-1	TRBJ2-7	-	many	TGTGCCAGCAGTGAAAACGATGGGGGAGTGAACGAGCAGTACTTC	CASSENDGGVNEQYF
TRBV13	TRBJ1-6	TRBD1	many	TGTGCCAGCAGCCTCCGAGGGACAGCCCAATCACCCCTCCACTTT	CASSLRGTAQSPLHF
TRBV20-1	TRBJ2-5	-	many	TGCAGTGCTAGAGGTCCACAGGGCCGAGAGACCCAGTACTTC	CSARGPQGRETQYF
TRBV5-1	TRBJ2-2	-	few	TGCGCCAGCAGCTTGAAAGGGGCGAACACCGGGGAGCTGTTTTTT	CASSLKGANTGELFF
TRBV28	TRBJ2-7	TRBD2	-	TGTGCCAGCAGTTTACAAGGCGGGAGGGCCAAGCGCTCCTACGAGCAGTACTTC	CASSLQGGRAKRSYEQYF
TRBV12-3/TRBV12-4	TRBJ1-5	-	many	TGTGCCAGCATCCAGGATAGGACCGAGGGTCAGCCCCAGCATTTT	CASIQDRTEGQPQHF
TRBV27	TRBJ1-6	TRBD1	many	TGTGCCAGCAGTTTGGGACAGGGTGGTAATTCACCCCTCCACTTT	CASSLGQGGNSPLHF
TRBV12-3/TRBV12-4	TRBJ2-4	TRBD2	many	TGTGCCAGCAGTTTCAGGACTAGCGGGGATAAAAACATTCAGTACTTC	CASSFRTSGDKNIQYF
TRBV6-1	TRBJ1-6	-	many	TGTGCCAGCAGGGGAGAGGCCTATAATTCACCCCTCCACTTT	CASRGEAYNSPLHF
TRBV20-1	TRBJ1-2	-	many	TGCAGCACATACCGGCGTGGCTACACCTTC	CSTYRRGYTF
TRBV7-3	TRBJ2-5	TRBD2	many	TGTGCCAGCAGCTTAACTAACGGGAGGGGGGAGACCCAGTACTTC	CASSLTNGRGETQYF
TRBV11-2	TRBJ2-5	TRBD1	many	TGTGCCAGCAGCTTTGGACAGGCCGGAACCCAGTACTTC	CASSFGQAGTQYF
TRBV4-2	TRBJ2-7	-	few	TGTGCCAGCAGCCAAGATAATACCTACGAGCAGTACTTC	CASSQDNTYEQYF
TRBV19	TRBJ1-1	TRBD1	many	TGTGCCAGCAGAGACAGGGGGAACACTGAAGCTTTCTTT	CASRDRGNTEAFF
TRBV20-1	TRBJ1-5	-	many	TGCAGTGCTAGAGGAGTTTATAGCAATCAGCCCCAGCATTTT	CSARGVYSNQPQHF
TRBV12-3/TRBV12-4	TRBJ2-7	-	many	TGTGCCAGCAGTTTATTGGGGCCAAGGGAGCAGTACTTC	CASSLLGPREQYF
TRBV6-5	TRBJ2-5	TRBD2	many	TGTGCCAGCAGTTATTTAGCGGGAGTAGGAGAGACCCAGTACTTC	CASSYLAGVGETQYF
TRBV20-1	TRBJ2-4	-	many	TGCAGTGCTAGGGCCCCCGGGGACCTAGCCAAAAACATTCAGTACTTC	CSARAPGDLAKNIQYF
TRBV5-1	TRBJ1-1	-	few	TGCGCCGGAGGGTTTGCTGAAGCTTTCTTT	CAGGFAEAFF
TRBV7-8	TRBJ2-5	-	many	TGTGCCAGCAGCTTAGAACAGGGAAGGGGAGAGACCCAGTACTTC	CASSLEQGRGETQYF
TRBV30	TRBJ2-5	TRBD1	-	TGTGCCTGGACCGGGACAGTACTGAACGGGGAGACCCAGTACTTC	CAWTGTVLNGETQYF
TRBV11-2	TRBJ2-7	-	many	TGTGCCAGCAGCTTAGAAATAGCCAGATACGAGCAGTACTTC	CASSLEIARYEQYF
TRBV12-3/TRBV12-4	TRBJ2-5	-	-	TGTGCCAGCAGTTTATCGCGGGGACACGGGCAAGAGACCCAGTACTTC	CASSLSRGHGQETQYF
TRBV11-1	TRBJ1-2	-	many	TGTGCCAGCAGCTTGGGAGGGAGGGGCGGCCAGATTGGAGGCTACACCTTC	CASSLGGRGGQIGGYTF
TRBV20-1	TRBJ2-5	-	many	TGCAGTGCTAGACTCAGGCACCTCCAAGAGACCCAGTACTTC	CSARLRHLQETQYF